This T cell receptor beta chain was sequenced for a study of blood T cell repertoires in COVID-19. Study details: Material from acute and convalescent COVID-19 was sourced from the United States, Italy and Spain. T cells, B-cell-depleted T cells, or PBMCs supplied cDNA or gDNA.

Source study methods: Amplification of reference gene primers was used by the study to estimate nucleated cell counts. Assay: immunoSEQ multiplex PCR; the TCRdb copy retains only in-frame clones and omits some. V, J and clone size are taken as reported in that table, and D and trimming were inferred from the DNA itself. The sample lists more than 90,000 clones, 70% to 90% occurring once. Germline-derived CDR1 and CDR2 are SGHVS and FQNEAQ. The CDR3 sequence is 14 residues long. With 5 bases removed from V and 1 base from J, the gap between germline ends came to 11 bases. This chain uses TRBV7-8 with TRBJ1-1, with a tentative D call TRBD1 (6 bases). This sequence originates from a woman younger than 45 with acute or convalescent COVID-19. The sample was peripheral blood. This CDR3 reads CASSPRQENTEAFF. As DNA, the CDR3 is TGTGCCAGCAGCCCTAGACAGGAGAACACTGAAGCTTTCTTT.